The 32 T cell receptor beta chains presented below share a single source sample, sequenced in a study of blood T cell repertoires in COVID-19. TCRdb's table, derived via immunoSEQ multiplex PCR, lists solely in-frame clones and lacks some. This table has approximately 200,000 clones, about nine tenths appearing once. Sequences were obtained from PBMCs or T cells enriched from blood (not recorded which). The source is a woman aged 30 to 39 who had recovered from COVID-19.

V and J are TRBV12-3 or TRBV12-4 and TRBJ2-1, with D maybe TRBD1 (5 bases). CDR3 size: 13 residues. V was pared by 6 bases and J by 8 bases, with 14 bases between. The CDR3 nucleotides are TGTGCCAGCAGCCTTGGGGCGTCCGATGAGCAGTTCTTC. This gives the protein CASSLGASDEQFF.

The genes are TRBV28 and TRBJ1-6, with TRBD1 matching over 7 bases. V lost 6 bases and J lost 7; bases outside the gene matches: 3. Per germline, CDR1 MDHEN and CDR2 SYDVKM. The CDR3 spans 13 residues. The CDR3 bases are TGTGCCAGCAGAGGACAGGAAAATTCACCCCTCCACTTT. This gives the protein CASRGQENSPLHF. The full variable domain, rest sourced from reference TRBV28 and TRBJ1-6, is DVKVTQSSRYLVKRTGEKVFLECVQDMDHENMFWYRQDPGLGLRLIYFSYDVKMKEKGDIPEGYSVSREKKERFSLILESASTNQTSMYLCASRGQENSPLHFGNGTRLTVT.

The chain carries TRBV6-7 and TRBJ2-7; tentative D call: TRBD2 (6 bases). TRBV6-7 counts as an open reading frame of uncertain function. Trimming took 2 bases from V and 5 from J, leaving 16 bases between them. The CDR3 length is 15 residues. CDR3 residues: CASSYQPGESDEQYF. CDR3 DNA sequence: TGTGCCAGCAGTTACCAACCGGGGGAATCGGACGAGCAGTACTTC.

The chain couples TRBV9 to TRBJ2-7; D perhaps matches TRBD2 (6 bases). The germline V gene has CDR1 SGDLS and CDR2 YYNGEE. CDR3 length equals 15 residues. Trimming took 0 bases from V and 2 from J, leaving 12 bases between them. The CDR3 loop is CASSVGAGFAYEQYF. The CDR3 nucleotides are TGTGCCAGCAGCGTAGGGGCGGGATTCGCCTACGAGCAGTACTTC.

This rearrangement joins TRBV28 to TRBJ2-7, with 9 bases matching TRBD1. The germline CDR1 and CDR2 sequences are MDHEN and SYDVKM. This CDR3 comprises 16 residues. The V segment lost 2 bases and the J segment 1 base; nucleotides outside the gene matches: 6. CDR3 bases: TGTGCCAGCAGTTTAATCCCCGGGACAGGGTCCTACGAGCAGTACTTC. Protein product: CASSLIPGTGSYEQYF.

The chain links TRBV7-9 to TRBJ2-2; D uncertain. This CDR3 comprises 14 residues. CDR1 is SEHNR and CDR2 is FQNEAQ in the germline V gene (reference sequence). The V end lost 3 bases, the J end lost 6 bases, and 11 bases lay between the germline ends. The CDR3 DNA follows: TGTGCCAGCAGCTTTCAAGGTAGCCCCGGGGAGCTGTTTTTT. It specifies CASSFQGSPGELFF.

The chain employs TRBV6-2 or TRBV6-3 and TRBJ1-5; possibly TRBD1 for D (5 bases). The V end lost 2 bases, the J end lost 1 base, and 9 bases lay between the germline ends. The CDR3 extends over 15 amino acids. Germline values: CDR1 MNHEY, CDR2 SVGEGT. CDR3 loop: CASSYRQGSNQPQHF. CDR3 bases: TGTGCCAGCAGTTACAGGCAGGGAAGCAATCAGCCCCAGCATTTT.

The chain combines TRBV7-2 with TRBJ1-2, with 7 bases aligning to TRBD1. The CDR3 consists of 14 residues. With 5 bases clipped from V and 5 bases from J, the junction kept 8 bases outside the gene matches. Germline loops: CDR1 SGHTA, CDR2 FQGNSA. CDR3 region: CASSPTDRVYGYTF. The CDR3 nucleotides read TGTGCCAGCAGCCCCACCGACAGGGTATATGGCTACACCTTC.

V usage is TRBV30 and J usage is TRBJ1-3, with 12 bases identical to TRBD1. Per the germline V gene, CDR1 is GTSNPN and CDR2 is SVGIG (reference sequence). The CDR3 spans 13 residues. CDR3 in amino acids: CAWDRGPGNTIYF. The CDR3 DNA reads as TGTGCGTGGGACAGGGGGCCTGGAAACACCATATATTTT.

V is TRBV6-5 and J is TRBJ2-1; TRBD2 matches at 13 bases. Trimming took 5 bases from V and 4 from J; bases not matched to a gene: 2. This CDR3 comprises 15 residues. Per germline, CDR1 MNHEY and CDR2 SVGAGI. The CDR3 bases are TGTGCCAGCAGTCTACTAGCGGGAGGGTACAATGAGCAGTTCTTC. Amino acids: CASSLLAGGYNEQFF.

The chain uses TRBV6-5 and TRBJ2-1; no clear D gene. The CDR3 spans 15 residues. CDR1 and CDR2 (germline): MNHEY, SVGAGI. Trimming cost V 5 bases and J 0 bases, with 11 bases left between them. The CDR3 here is CASSREVTSYNEQFF. DNA for the CDR3: TGTGCCAGCAGTCGCGAGGTTACCTCCTACAATGAGCAGTTCTTC.

The J gene is TRBJ1-1, the V gene TRBV6-5, with TRBD1 matching over 8 bases. CDR1 is MNHEY, CDR2 SVGAGI, per germline. The junction had 8 bases not matched to a gene; V was cut back by 7 bases and J by 4 bases. The CDR3 has 14 residues. CDR3 residues: CASTLDRGSTEAFF. CDR3 in DNA: TGTGCCAGCACCCTCGACAGGGGTAGCACTGAAGCTTTCTTT.

The gene calls are TRBV7-2 and TRBJ2-3; 10 bases match TRBD2. Germline V lookup: CDR1 SGHTA, CDR2 FQGNSA. The CDR3 runs to 18 residues. J lost 2 bases, V lost 1 base, and 9 bases had no gene match. The CDR3: CASSLVPSGSGATDTQYF. DNA for the CDR3: TGTGCCAGCAGCTTAGTTCCTAGCGGGAGTGGGGCCACAGATACGCAGTATTTT.

The chain uses TRBV30 and TRBJ2-1; possibly TRBD1 for D (5 bases). CDR3 size: 15 residues. Trimming cost V 2 bases and J 0 bases, with 11 bases left between them. The V gene's germline CDR1 is GTSNPN and CDR2 SVGIG (reference sequence). The CDR3, as DNA: TGTGCCTGGAGTCAGGGCACCTACTCCTACAATGAGCAGTTCTTC. This gives the protein CAWSQGTYSYNEQFF.

The chain joins TRBV11-1 to TRBJ1-1; TRBD1 aligns across 8 bases. This CDR3 is built from 15 residues. From germline, CDR1 is SGHAT and CDR2 FQDESV (reference sequence). After removal of 5 bases from V and 0 bases from J, the junction contained 5 bases not matched to a gene. The CDR3 DNA reads TGTGCCAGCAGCATGGGACAGGTCTTGAACACTGAAGCTTTCTTT. Protein product: CASSMGQVLNTEAFF.

A single count supports this clone. V usage is TRBV4-3 and J usage is TRBJ1-1; D gene ambiguous. Germline lookup yields CDR1 LGHNA and CDR2 YSLEER. V was clipped by 0 bases and J by 2 bases, with 7 bases between them. The length of the CDR3 is 14 residues. The CDR3 DNA follows: TGCGCCAGCAGCCAAGATTCCGTCAACACTGAAGCTTTCTTT. This encodes CASSQDSVNTEAFF.

The table lists this clone with a count of one. J is TRBJ1-1 and V is TRBV29-1; tentatively, D is TRBD1 (6 bases). V dropped 4 bases and J dropped 1 base, with 10 bases sitting between them. Germline V gene lookup returns CDR1 SQVTM and CDR2 ANQGSEA. The CDR3 consists of 13 residues. Here the CDR3 reads CSVAGGQNTEAFF. The CDR3 bases are TGCAGCGTTGCGGGGGGGCAGAACACTGAAGCTTTCTTT.

The rearrangement links TRBV11-2 to TRBJ2-4, with 7 bases that match TRBD1. The trim removed 2 bases at V and 1 base at J, leaving 5 bases unmatched. Germline values: CDR1 SGHAT, CDR2 FQNNGV. The CDR3 contains 16 residues. The CDR3 DNA is TGTGCCAGCAGCTTACCAGGGGGTCTGGCCAAAAACATTCAGTACTTC. It yields the protein CASSLPGGLAKNIQYF.

The chain carries TRBV19 and TRBJ1-2; TRBD1 might be the D (6 bases). The germline gives CDR1 LNHDA, CDR2 SQIVND (reference sequence). The CDR3 sequence is 11 residues long. Trimming took 7 bases from V and 8 from J, leaving 11 bases between them. The CDR3, as DNA: TGTGCCAGTACTTCAGGGGTCGGCTACACCTTC. It specifies CASTSGVGYTF.

This chain connects TRBV7-8 to TRBJ2-3, with D hard to call. Between the trimmed V and J ends, which lost 3 bases and 2 bases, there was a span of 3 bases. The CDR3 runs 12 residues. CDR1 is SGHVS, CDR2 FQNEAQ, per germline. This chain's CDR3 is CASSFITDTQYF. The CDR3 DNA is TGTGCCAGCAGCTTTATCACAGATACGCAGTATTTT. The variable domain in full, completed from reference TRBV7-8 and TRBJ2-3, reads GAGVSQSPRYKVAKRGQDVALRCDPISGHVSLFWYQQALGQGPEFLTYFQNEAQLDKSGLPSDRFFAERPEGSVSTLKIQRTQQEDSAVYLCASSFITDTQYFGPGTRLTVL.

The genes are TRBV29-1 and TRBJ2-7, with 7 bases that match TRBD2. Trimming removed 0 bases from V and 2 bases from J; junction bases left unmatched: 10. In germline, CDR1 is SQVTM, CDR2 ANQGSEA. This CDR3 has 16 amino acids. CDR3 coding DNA: TGCAGCGTTGAAGATCAGGGAGGGTCAAATCCCTACGAGCAGTACTTC. Translation: CSVEDQGGSNPYEQYF.

The chain links TRBV20-1 to TRBJ1-1; D is uncertain. CDR1 DFQATT and CDR2 SNEGSKA come from the germline V gene (reference sequence). The CDR3 length is 13 residues. V dropped 3 bases and J dropped 1 base, with 9 bases sitting between them. As DNA, the CDR3 is TGCAGTGCTAGTGGAGAATCGAACACTGAAGCTTTCTTT. Translation: CSASGESNTEAFF.

V is TRBV2 and J is TRBJ2-2; D might be TRBD2 (5 bases). The CDR3 is made up of 16 amino acids. V was clipped by 11 bases and J by 4 bases, with 23 bases between them. CDR1 is SNHLY, CDR2 FYNNEI, per germline. The CDR3 sequence is CAQEPLPRTGTGELFF. Written as DNA, the CDR3 is TGTGCCCAAGAACCCCTGCCCCGGACTGGCACCGGGGAGCTGTTTTTT. Using reference TRBV2 and TRBJ2-2 for the parts outside the CDR3, the full variable domain is EPEVTQTPSHQVTQMGQEVILRCVPISNHLYFYWYRQILGQKVEFLVSFYNNEISEKSEIFDDQFSVERPDGSNFTLKIRSTKLEDSAMYFCAQEPLPRTGTGELFFGEGSRLTVL.

The rearrangement uses TRBV7-3 and TRBJ2-1; no definite D call. The CDR3 consists of 12 residues. Trimming took off 1 base at V and 9 bases at J, with 7 bases between the two ends. The V gene's germline CDR1 is SGHTA and CDR2 FQGTGA. CDR3 sequence reads: CASSLMPSEQFF. The CDR3 region has the DNA TGTGCCAGCAGCTTAATGCCTAGTGAGCAGTTCTTC.

The chain has TRBV11-1 and TRBJ2-1; 7 positions match TRBD1. CDR1 is SGHAT and CDR2 is FQDESV in the germline V gene (reference sequence). The CDR3 runs 14 residues. Germline trimming cut 1 base from V and 5 bases from J; bases unmatched to any gene: 2. CDR3 DNA: TGTGCCAGCAGCTTAGACAGGGGTAACAATGAGCAGTTCTTC. Protein product: CASSLDRGNNEQFF. Full variable domain (missing parts from reference TRBV11-1 and TRBJ2-1): EAEVAQSPRYKITEKSQAVAFWCDPISGHATLYWYRQILGQGPELLVQFQDESVVDDSQLPKDRFSAERLKGVDSTLKIQPAELGDSAMYLCASSLDRGNNEQFFGPGTRLTVL.

J is TRBJ1-2 and V is TRBV10-3; TRBD1 matches at 7 bases. The CDR3 length is 17 residues. The ends lost 10 bases at V and 2 bases at J; junction bases unmatched: 19. Germline V gene lookup returns CDR1 ENHRY and CDR2 SYGVKD. CDR3 residues: CATSGRTGTGSNYGYTF. CDR3 nucleotides: TGTGCCACCTCGGGGCGGACAGGTACGGGATCCAACTATGGCTACACCTTC.

The chain couples TRBV25-1 to TRBJ2-3; the D gene is possibly TRBD1 (6 bases). Germline assignment: CDR1 MGHDK and CDR2 SYGVNS. CDR3 length: 13 residues. The V gene lost 5 bases and the J gene lost 4 bases, with 10 bases spanning the gap. The CDR3 coding sequence is TGTGCCAGCAGTAAACGGACAGCAGATACGCAGTATTTT. This sequence encodes CASSKRTADTQYF.

The chain links TRBV3-1 (or the pseudogene TRBV3-2) to TRBJ2-7; 9 bases align to TRBD2. In germline, CDR1 is LGHDT, CDR2 YNNKEL (reference sequence). After removal of 4 bases from V and 6 bases from J, the junction contained 7 bases not matched to a gene. The CDR3 runs 14 residues. In DNA, the CDR3 is TGTGCCAGCAGCCCTTTAGCGGGGGTGGGCGAGCAGTACTTC. Protein: CASSPLAGVGEQYF.

The CDR3 here is CASSAGGGNSQPQHF. CDR3 bases: TGTGCCAGCAGCGCGGGGGGTGGGAATAGTCAGCCCCAGCATTTT. The rearrangement links TRBV9 to TRBJ1-5; the D gene is possibly TRBD1 (5 bases). The CDR3 is 15 amino acids. Trimming left V 3 bases short and J 6 bases short, with 16 bases between. Germline V lookup: CDR1 SGDLS, CDR2 YYNGEE.

V gene TRBV5-8 combines with J gene TRBJ1-3, with 7 nucleotides matching TRBD1. The CDR3 extends over 15 amino acids. The junction had 8 bases not matched to a gene; V was cut back by 4 bases and J by 4 bases. Germline-derived CDR1 and CDR2 are SGHTS and YDEGEE. CDR3 DNA: TGTGCCAGCAGCAAGAGCCGGGACAGAGGAAACACCATATATTTT. It is translated as CASSKSRDRGNTIYF.

The CDR3 protein is CASSLRTINQPQHF. CDR3 coding DNA: TGTGCCAGCAGCTTGCGGACAATCAATCAGCCCCAGCATTTT. This chain uses TRBV5-4 with TRBJ1-5; D is perhaps TRBD1 (5 bases). Germline lookup yields CDR1 SGHNT and CDR2 YYREEE (reference sequence). The CDR3 covers 14 residues. V was cut by 1 base and J by 3 bases, with 8 bases left in between.

The chain employs TRBV6-4 and TRBJ1-1; possible D gene TRBD1, 6 bases. Germline CDR1 and CDR2: MRHNA and SNTAGT. Trimming shortened V by 6 bases and J by 4 bases, and 12 bases separated the two germline ends. The CDR3 runs 13 residues. The CDR3: CASSSKQGTEAFF. Here the CDR3 DNA reads TGTGCCAGCAGCAGTAAACAGGGCACTGAAGCTTTCTTT.